This is a list of T cell receptor beta chains from one sample in a study of technical replicates of blood from a few donors. Assay used: immunoSEQ multiplex PCR; TCRdb lists only in-frame clones, some missing. This table has about 83,000 clones, 92% appearing once. Sequencing used T cells isolated from PBMCs. Receptors originate from a human donor in good health. The CDR3 runs from the conserved cysteine through the conserved F or W. The order of the fields is V gene, clone size, CDR3 length, D gene, J gene, CDR3 DNA, CDR3 protein. A D gene is named only where the DNA matches it firmly. The size entry is marked missing in some rows and otherwise reads once, few, many or a size class.

TRBV5-4	.	14	.	TRBJ1-2	TGTGCCAGCAGCCTGGGGGGGCTTAACTATGGCTACACCTTC	CASSLGGLNYGYTF
TRBV7-8	.	14	.	TRBJ1-1	TGTGCCAGCAGCCGCACGGGGGGGAACACTGAAGCTTTCTTT	CASSRTGGNTEAFF
TRBV2	.	16	.	TRBJ2-6	TGTGCCAGCACCGCGGCGGCGGCGGCTGGGGCCAACGTCCTGACTTTC	CASTAAAAAGANVLTF
TRBV7-8	.	15	TRBD1	TRBJ1-5	TGTGCCAGCAGTTCCGGGACAGGGTCCAATCAGCCCCAGCATTTT	CASSSGTGSNQPQHF
TRBV6-5	.	15	.	TRBJ2-1	TGTGCCAGCAGTTACAAGTTTAGCTCCTACAATGAACAGTTCTTC	CASSYKFSSYNEQFF
TRBV5-6	few	15	.	TRBJ2-7	TGTGCCAGCAGCTTCAGGGGTCTAAGCTCCTACGAGCAGTACTTC	CASSFRGLSSYEQYF
TRBV5-1	.	14	TRBD2	TRBJ2-2	TGCGCCAGCACCCCGGGACTAAACACCGGGGAGCTGTTTTTT	CASTPGLNTGELFF
TRBV7-9	.	12	.	TRBJ1-5	TGTGCCAGCAGCTTAACAGAACAGCCCCAGCATTTT	CASSLTEQPQHF
TRBV5-1	.	15	TRBD1	TRBJ1-1	TGCGCCAGCAGCTCGCGGGGACAGTCGAACACTGAAGCTTTCTTT	CASSSRGQSNTEAFF
TRBV5-4	.	15	TRBD2	TRBJ2-3	TGTGCCAGCAGCTTGATAGCGGGAGGGACAGATACGCAGTATTTT	CASSLIAGGTDTQYF
TRBV4-1	.	16	TRBD1	TRBJ2-2	TGCGCCAGCAGCCAAGGCAGGGGGCGGTTCACCGGGGAGCTGTTTTTT	CASSQGRGRFTGELFF
TRBV11-2	.	13	.	TRBJ1-2	TGTGCCAGCAGCTTAGTACAGGGCAAATCCTACACCTTC	CASSLVQGKSYTF
TRBV5-1	.	17	.	TRBJ2-3	TGCGCCAGCAGCTTGGAAATTGCGGGGCCAGGGACAGATACGCAGTATTTT	CASSLEIAGPGTDTQYF
TRBV14	.	13	.	TRBJ2-2	TGTGCCAGCTCGCAGGGTCGGACCGGGGAGCTGTTTTTT	CASSQGRTGELFF
TRBV28	.	18	TRBD1	TRBJ2-7	TGTGCCACCCTACTTTATCCAGACAGGGGGGAGGGCTCCTACGAGCAGTACTTC	CATLLYPDRGEGSYEQYF
TRBV9	.	16	TRBD2	TRBJ2-5	TGTGCCAGCAGCTCTGATAGCGGGAGCGGGCAAGAGACCCAGTACTTC	CASSSDSGSGQETQYF
TRBV28	.	14	TRBD1	TRBJ1-1	TGTGCCAGCAGAGCTACAGGGGGGCGCACTGAAGCTTTCTTT	CASRATGGRTEAFF
TRBV7-8	.	15	.	TRBJ2-7	TGTGCCAGCAGCACCGTCGCGAGGGGGATTTACGAGCAGTACTTC	CASSTVARGIYEQYF
TRBV7-9	few	17	TRBD1	TRBJ2-1	TGTGCCAGCAGCTTAGCGGGGGCAGGGGGAGATTGGAATGAGCAGTTCTTC	CASSLAGAGGDWNEQFF
TRBV27	.	15	TRBD1	TRBJ1-1	TGTGCCAGCCTACCGACAGGGTGGGGGGACACTGAAGCTTTCTTT	CASLPTGWGDTEAFF
TRBV19	.	16	.	TRBJ2-1	TGTGCCAGTAGTATCCTCTTCGGAACAGGCTACAATGAGCAGTTCTTC	CASSILFGTGYNEQFF
TRBV11-2	.	13	.	TRBJ1-2	TGTGCCAGCAGCCCCTATTCTAACTATGGCTACACCTTC	CASSPYSNYGYTF
TRBV19	.	14	.	TRBJ2-7	TGTGCCAGTAGTATATTGTCTCTCCGGGACGAGCAGTACTTC	CASSILSLRDEQYF
TRBV5-4	.	14	.	TRBJ1-2	TGTGCCAGCAGCGGGCAGGGGACCCACTATGGCTACACCTTC	CASSGQGTHYGYTF
TRBV5-1	.	15	TRBD1	TRBJ1-1	TGCGCCAGCAGCAGGGGACAGGGCGGAAACACTGAAGCTTTCTTT	CASSRGQGGNTEAFF
TRBV5-1	.	15	TRBD1	TRBJ2-7	TGCGCCAGCAGCACCGGGACAGGGTCTTCCTACGAGCAGTACTTC	CASSTGTGSSYEQYF
TRBV9	.	15	.	TRBJ2-7	TGTGCCAGCAGCATGCCTTCCGGGACATTCGACGAGCAGTACTTC	CASSMPSGTFDEQYF
TRBV5-6	.	15	TRBD1	TRBJ1-1	TGTGCCAGCAGCTCCACCCAGGGGGCGAACACTGAAGCTTTCTTT	CASSSTQGANTEAFF
TRBV11-3	.	16	.	TRBJ2-5	TGTGCCAGCAGCTCCCTCTCGACAGGCTTCCCCGAGACCCAGTACTTC	CASSSLSTGFPETQYF
TRBV28	medium-sized	13	.	TRBJ1-2	TGTGCCAGCAGTTCTAACTGGTACTATGGCTACACCTTC	CASSSNWYYGYTF
TRBV28	once	13	.	TRBJ1-2	TGTGCCAGCACCCAGGCGGGGGCCAATGGCTACACCTTC	CASTQAGANGYTF
TRBV25-1	.	14	TRBD1	TRBJ2-7	TGTGCCAGCAGTGGGACAGGGGGCACCGACGAGCAGTACTTC	CASSGTGGTDEQYF
TRBV4-2	.	14	.	TRBJ2-2	TGTGCCAGCAGCCCGGGGGGCAAGTCCGGGGAGCTGTTTTTT	CASSPGGKSGELFF
TRBV18	.	15	.	TRBJ1-2	TGTGCCAGCTCACCACCGAGCCCAGGCCTCTATGGCTACACCTTC	CASSPPSPGLYGYTF
TRBV9	once	15	TRBD2	TRBJ2-5	TGTGCCAGCAGCTTTTCGGGACTAGGGGTCGAGACCCAGTACTTC	CASSFSGLGVETQYF
TRBV7-9	few	13	.	TRBJ2-2	TGTGCCAGCAAAGAGGGTCACACCGGGGAGCTGTTTTTT	CASKEGHTGELFF
TRBV6-5	.	15	TRBD1	TRBJ1-2	TGTGCCAGCAGTCCCTCCGGGACAGGGAGCTATGGCTACACCTTC	CASSPSGTGSYGYTF
TRBV7-6	.	15	.	TRBJ1-2	TGTGCCAGCAGTATCGCAGAGGCACGGATTGATGGCTACACCTTC	CASSIAEARIDGYTF
TRBV27	.	16	TRBD2	TRBJ2-1	TGTGCCAGCAGTTTAGTCCGGGAGGTGTCCTACAATGAGCAGTTCTTC	CASSLVREVSYNEQFF
TRBV5-4	.	14	.	TRBJ2-2	TGTGCCAGCAGCTTGATAGGGGACACCGGGGAGCTGTTTTTT	CASSLIGDTGELFF
TRBV2	once	17	TRBD1	TRBJ2-1	TGTGCCAGCAGCACCGGGACAGGGTATACGTCCTACAATGAGCAGTTCTTC	CASSTGTGYTSYNEQFF
TRBV5-6	.	15	TRBD1	TRBJ2-1	TGTGCCAGCAGCTTGGCACAGGGGGCCGACAATGAGCAGTTCTTC	CASSLAQGADNEQFF
TRBV4-1	.	18	TRBD2	TRBJ2-7	TGCGCCAGCAGCCGCCTAGGAATCGTAGCGGGGGGCTCCTACGAGCAGTACTTC	CASSRLGIVAGGSYEQYF
TRBV29-1	.	14	.	TRBJ2-7	TGCAGCGTTAGTGGACAGTACTCCTCCTACGAGCAGTACTTC	CSVSGQYSSYEQYF
TRBV6-6	.	13	TRBD1	TRBJ1-5	TGTGCCAGCAATCCGGGACAGTTGCAGCCCCAGCATTTT	CASNPGQLQPQHF
TRBV2	.	15	.	TRBJ2-3	TGTGCCAGCCTGGGGGACTTCCTAATCCAAGATACGCAGTATTTT	CASLGDFLIQDTQYF
TRBV25-1	.	15	TRBD1	TRBJ2-2	TGTGCCAGCAGCCTTACGGGACAGGGGACCGGGGAGCTGTTTTTT	CASSLTGQGTGELFF
TRBV11-3	.	14	.	TRBJ2-3	TGTGCCAGCAGCTTAGGGGGGCCGGCAGATACGCAGTATTTT	CASSLGGPADTQYF
TRBV4-1	.	14	TRBD2	TRBJ2-1	TGCGCCAGCAGCACAGCGGGGGGCACCAATGAGCAGTTCTTC	CASSTAGGTNEQFF
TRBV5-1	.	13	.	TRBJ1-3	TGCGCCAGCAGCCCCTTCGTTGGAAACACCATATATTTT	CASSPFVGNTIYF
TRBV5-1	.	14	TRBD1	TRBJ2-5	TGCGCCAGCAGCTTAGGGACAGGGCGAGAGACCCAGTACTTC	CASSLGTGRETQYF
TRBV2	.	15	.	TRBJ2-1	TGTGCCAGCAGTGATATCAGCGGAAGCTACAATGAGCAGTTCTTC	CASSDISGSYNEQFF
TRBV7-9	.	15	TRBD1	TRBJ2-2	TGTGCCAGCAGCTCCGACAGGGCGAACACCGGGGAGCTGTTTTTT	CASSSDRANTGELFF